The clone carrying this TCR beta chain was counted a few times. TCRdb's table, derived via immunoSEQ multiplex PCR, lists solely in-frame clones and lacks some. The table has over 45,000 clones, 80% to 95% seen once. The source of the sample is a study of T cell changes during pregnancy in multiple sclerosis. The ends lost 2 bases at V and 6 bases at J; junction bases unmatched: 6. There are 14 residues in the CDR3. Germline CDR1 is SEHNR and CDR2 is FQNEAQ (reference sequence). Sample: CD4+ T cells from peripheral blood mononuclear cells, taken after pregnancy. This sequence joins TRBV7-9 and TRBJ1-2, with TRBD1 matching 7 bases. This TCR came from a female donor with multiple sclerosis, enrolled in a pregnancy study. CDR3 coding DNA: TGTGCCAGCAGCTTACGACAGGGTGGGGATGGCTACACCTTC. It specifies CASSLRQGGDGYTF. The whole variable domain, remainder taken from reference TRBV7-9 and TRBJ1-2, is DTGVSQNPRHKITKRGQNVTFRCDPISEHNRLYWYRQTLGQGPEFLTYFQNEAQLEKSRLLSDRFSAERPKGSFSTLEIQRTEQGDSAMYLCASSLRQGGDGYTFGSGTRLTVV.